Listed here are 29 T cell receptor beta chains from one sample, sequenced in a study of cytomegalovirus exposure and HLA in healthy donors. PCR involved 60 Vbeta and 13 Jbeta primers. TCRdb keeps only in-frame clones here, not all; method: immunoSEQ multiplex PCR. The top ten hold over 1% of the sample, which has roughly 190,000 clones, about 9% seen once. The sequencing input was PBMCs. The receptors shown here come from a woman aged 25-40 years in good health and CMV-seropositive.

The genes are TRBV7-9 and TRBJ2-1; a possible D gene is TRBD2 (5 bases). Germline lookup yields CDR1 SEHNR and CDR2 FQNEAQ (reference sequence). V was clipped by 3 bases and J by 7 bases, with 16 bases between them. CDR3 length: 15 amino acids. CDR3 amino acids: CASSFPEGSWNEQFF. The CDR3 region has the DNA TGTGCCAGCAGCTTTCCTGAGGGTAGCTGGAATGAGCAGTTCTTC.

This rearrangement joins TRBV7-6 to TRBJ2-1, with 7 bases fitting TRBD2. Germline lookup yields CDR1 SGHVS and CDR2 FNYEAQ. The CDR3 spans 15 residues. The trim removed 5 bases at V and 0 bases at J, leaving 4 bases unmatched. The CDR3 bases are TGTGCCAGCAGCCGGAGCGGGGCCTCCTACAATGAGCAGTTCTTC. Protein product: CASSRSGASYNEQFF.

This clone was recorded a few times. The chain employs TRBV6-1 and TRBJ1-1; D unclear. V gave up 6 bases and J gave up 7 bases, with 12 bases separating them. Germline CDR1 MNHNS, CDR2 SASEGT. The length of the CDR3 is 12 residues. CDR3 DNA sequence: TGTGCCAGCAGCGCCCACCTAAATGAAGCTTTCTTT. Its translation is CASSAHLNEAFF.

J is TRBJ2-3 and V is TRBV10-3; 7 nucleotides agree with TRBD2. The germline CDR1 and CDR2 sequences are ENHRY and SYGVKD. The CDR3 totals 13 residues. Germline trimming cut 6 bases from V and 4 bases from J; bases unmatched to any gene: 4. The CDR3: CAIRKRDADTQYF. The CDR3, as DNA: TGTGCCATCAGAAAGCGGGACGCAGATACGCAGTATTTT.

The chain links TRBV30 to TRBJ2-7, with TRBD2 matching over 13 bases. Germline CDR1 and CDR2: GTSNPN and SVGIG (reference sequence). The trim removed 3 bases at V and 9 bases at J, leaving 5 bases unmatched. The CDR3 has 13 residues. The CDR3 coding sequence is TGTGCCTGGAGGGGGACTAGCGGGAACGCGCAGTACTTC. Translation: CAWRGTSGNAQYF.

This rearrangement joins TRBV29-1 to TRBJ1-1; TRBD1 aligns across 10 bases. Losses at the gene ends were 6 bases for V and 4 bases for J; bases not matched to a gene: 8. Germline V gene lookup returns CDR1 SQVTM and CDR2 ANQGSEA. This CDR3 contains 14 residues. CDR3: CSVSGQGGVTEAFF. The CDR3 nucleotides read TGCAGCGTGAGTGGACAGGGGGGGGTCACTGAAGCTTTCTTT.

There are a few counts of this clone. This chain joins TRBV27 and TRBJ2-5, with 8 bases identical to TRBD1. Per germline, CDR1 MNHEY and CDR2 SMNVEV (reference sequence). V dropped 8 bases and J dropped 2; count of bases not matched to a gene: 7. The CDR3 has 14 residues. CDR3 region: CASFRTGGQETQYF. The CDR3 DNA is TGTGCCAGCTTTCGAACAGGGGGGCAAGAGACCCAGTACTTC.

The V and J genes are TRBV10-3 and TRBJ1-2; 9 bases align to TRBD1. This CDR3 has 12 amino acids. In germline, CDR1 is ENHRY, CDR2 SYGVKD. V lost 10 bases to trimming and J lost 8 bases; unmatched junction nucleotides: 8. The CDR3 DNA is TGTGCCAGCTCGGGACAGGGTGTCGGCTACACCTTC. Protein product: CASSGQGVGYTF.

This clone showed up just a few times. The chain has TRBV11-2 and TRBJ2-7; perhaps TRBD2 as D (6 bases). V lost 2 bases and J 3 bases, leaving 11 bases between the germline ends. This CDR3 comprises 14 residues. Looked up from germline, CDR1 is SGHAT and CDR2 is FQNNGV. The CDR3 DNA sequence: TGTGCCAGCAGCTTACTCGCTAGCGTCTACGAGCAGTACTTC. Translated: CASSLLASVYEQYF.

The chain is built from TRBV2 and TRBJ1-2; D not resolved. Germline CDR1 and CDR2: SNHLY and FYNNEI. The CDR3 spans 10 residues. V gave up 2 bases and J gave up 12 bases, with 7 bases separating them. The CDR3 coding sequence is TGTGCCAGCAGTGAACAGGTCGACACCTTC. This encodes CASSEQVDTF.

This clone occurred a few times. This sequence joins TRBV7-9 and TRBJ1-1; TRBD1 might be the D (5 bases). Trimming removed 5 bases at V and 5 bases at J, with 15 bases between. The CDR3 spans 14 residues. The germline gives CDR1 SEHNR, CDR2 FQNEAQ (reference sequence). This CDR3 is CASSPWGEGTEAFF. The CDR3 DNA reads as TGTGCCAGCAGCCCCTGGGGGGAAGGGACTGAAGCTTTCTTT.

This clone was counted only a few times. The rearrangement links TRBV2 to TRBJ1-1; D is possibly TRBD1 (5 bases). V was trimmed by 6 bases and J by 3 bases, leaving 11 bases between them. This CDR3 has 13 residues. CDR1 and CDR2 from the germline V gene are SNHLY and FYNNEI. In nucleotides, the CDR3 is TGTGCCAGCAGGCCGGGACTACACACTGAAGCTTTCTTT. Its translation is CASRPGLHTEAFF.

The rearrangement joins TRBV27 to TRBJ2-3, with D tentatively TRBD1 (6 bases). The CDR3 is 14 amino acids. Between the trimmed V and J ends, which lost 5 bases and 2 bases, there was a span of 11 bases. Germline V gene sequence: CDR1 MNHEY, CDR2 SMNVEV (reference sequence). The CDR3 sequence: CASSTTGSTDTQYF. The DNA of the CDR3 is TGTGCCAGCAGTACAACAGGGTCCACAGATACGCAGTATTTT.

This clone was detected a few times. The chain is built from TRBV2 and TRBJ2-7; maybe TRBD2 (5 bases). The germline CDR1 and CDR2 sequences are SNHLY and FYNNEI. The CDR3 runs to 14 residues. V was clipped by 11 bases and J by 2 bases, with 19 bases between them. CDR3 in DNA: TGTGCCGGTAGCCGGGCAGCGGCTACCTACGAGCAGTACTTC. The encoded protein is CAGSRAAATYEQYF.

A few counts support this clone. This CDR3 is CASSWTSGGYEQYF. The CDR3 nucleotides read TGTGCCAGCAGTTGGACTAGCGGGGGGTACGAGCAGTACTTC. The chain has TRBV6-5 and TRBJ2-5, with 14 bases that match TRBD2. TRBJ2-7 explains the end of the DNA better; the J call may be wrong. The germline gives CDR1 MNHEY, CDR2 SVGAGI. The CDR3 loop spans 14 amino acids.

CDR3 nucleotides: TGTGCCAGCAGCTTAAATCAGGGTACTCAGACCTACGAGCAGTACTTC. Residues: CASSLNQGTQTYEQYF. V gene TRBV13 combines with J gene TRBJ2-7, with D possibly being TRBD1 (5 bases). The CDR3 runs to 16 residues. Trimming took 2 bases from V and 2 from J, leaving 16 bases between them. Germline CDR1 PRHDT, CDR2 FYEKMQ (reference sequence).

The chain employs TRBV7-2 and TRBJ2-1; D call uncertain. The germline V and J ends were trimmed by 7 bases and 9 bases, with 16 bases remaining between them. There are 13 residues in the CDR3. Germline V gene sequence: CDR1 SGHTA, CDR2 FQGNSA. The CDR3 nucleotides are TGTGCCAGCACCCGTGACCTAGGCCCTGAGCAGTTCTTC. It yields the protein CASTRDLGPEQFF.

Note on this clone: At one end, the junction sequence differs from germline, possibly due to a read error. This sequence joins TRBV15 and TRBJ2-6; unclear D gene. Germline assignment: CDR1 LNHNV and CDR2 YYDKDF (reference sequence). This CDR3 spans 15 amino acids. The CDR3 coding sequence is TGTGACACCAAGGCAGAGGAGTCTAGGGCCAACGTCCTGACTTTC. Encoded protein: CDTKAEESRANVLTF.

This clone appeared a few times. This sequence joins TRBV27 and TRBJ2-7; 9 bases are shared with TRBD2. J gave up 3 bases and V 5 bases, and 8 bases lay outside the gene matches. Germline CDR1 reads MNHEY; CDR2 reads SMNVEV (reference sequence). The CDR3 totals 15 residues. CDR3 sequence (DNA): TGTGCCAGCAGTATACCCGGGACTAGCAGCTACGAGCAGTACTTC. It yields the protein CASSIPGTSSYEQYF.

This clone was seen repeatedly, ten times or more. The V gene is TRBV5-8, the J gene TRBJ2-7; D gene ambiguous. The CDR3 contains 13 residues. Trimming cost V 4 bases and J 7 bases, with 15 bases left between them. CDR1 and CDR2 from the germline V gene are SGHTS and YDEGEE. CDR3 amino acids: CASSRQVLEEQYF. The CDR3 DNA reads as TGTGCCAGCAGCCGGCAAGTTTTGGAGGAGCAGTACTTC.

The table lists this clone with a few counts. CDR3 in DNA: TGCAGCGTAAGGGGACTCCTCAATGAGCAGTTCTTC. This codes for CSVRGLLNEQFF. The chain combines TRBV29-1 with TRBJ2-1; D may be TRBD2 (6 bases). CDR3 length equals 12 residues. The V gene lost 6 bases and the J gene lost 6 bases, with 12 bases spanning the gap. CDR1 SQVTM and CDR2 ANQGSEA come from the germline V gene.

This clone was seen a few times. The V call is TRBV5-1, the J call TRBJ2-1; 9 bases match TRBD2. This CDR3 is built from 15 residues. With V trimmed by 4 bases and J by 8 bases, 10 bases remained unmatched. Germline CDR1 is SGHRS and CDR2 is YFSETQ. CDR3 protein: CASSLWREGQDEQFF. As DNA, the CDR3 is TGCGCCAGCAGCCTCTGGCGGGAGGGCCAGGATGAGCAGTTCTTC.

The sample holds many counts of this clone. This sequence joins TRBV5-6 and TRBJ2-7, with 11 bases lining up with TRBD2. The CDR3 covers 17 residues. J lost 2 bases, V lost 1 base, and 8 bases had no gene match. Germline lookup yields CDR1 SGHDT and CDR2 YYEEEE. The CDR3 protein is CASSLLGGLAEPYEQYF. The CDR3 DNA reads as TGTGCCAGCAGCTTGTTGGGGGGACTAGCGGAGCCCTACGAGCAGTACTTC.

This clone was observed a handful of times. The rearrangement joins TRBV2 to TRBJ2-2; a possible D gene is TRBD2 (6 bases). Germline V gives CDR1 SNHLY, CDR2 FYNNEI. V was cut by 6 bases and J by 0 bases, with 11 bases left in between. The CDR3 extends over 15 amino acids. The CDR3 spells CASSPGLANTGELFF. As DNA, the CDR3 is TGTGCCAGCAGCCCGGGACTCGCGAACACCGGGGAGCTGTTTTTT. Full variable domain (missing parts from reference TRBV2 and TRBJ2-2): EPEVTQTPSHQVTQMGQEVILRCVPISNHLYFYWYRQILGQKVEFLVSFYNNEISEKSEIFDDQFSVERPDGSNFTLKIRSTKLEDSAMYFCASSPGLANTGELFFGEGSRLTVL.

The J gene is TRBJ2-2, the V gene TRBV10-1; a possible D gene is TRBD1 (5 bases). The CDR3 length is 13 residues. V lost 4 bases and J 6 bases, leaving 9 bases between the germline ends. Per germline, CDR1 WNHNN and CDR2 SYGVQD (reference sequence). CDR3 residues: CASSVRGPGELFF. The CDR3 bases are TGCGCCAGCAGTGTAAGGGGCCCCGGGGAGCTGTTTTTT.

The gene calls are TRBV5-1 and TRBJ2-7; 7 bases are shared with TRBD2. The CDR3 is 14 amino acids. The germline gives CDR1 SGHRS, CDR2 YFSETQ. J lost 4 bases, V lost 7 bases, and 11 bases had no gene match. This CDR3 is CASAYSGSVYEQYF. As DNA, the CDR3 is TGCGCCAGCGCGTATAGCGGGTCGGTTTACGAGCAGTACTTC.

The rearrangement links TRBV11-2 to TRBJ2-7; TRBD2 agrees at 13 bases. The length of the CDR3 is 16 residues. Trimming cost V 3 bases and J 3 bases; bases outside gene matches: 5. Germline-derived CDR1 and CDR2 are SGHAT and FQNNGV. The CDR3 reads CASSFRLAGGIYEQYF. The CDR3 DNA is TGTGCCAGCAGCTTCCGACTAGCGGGAGGAATCTACGAGCAGTACTTC.

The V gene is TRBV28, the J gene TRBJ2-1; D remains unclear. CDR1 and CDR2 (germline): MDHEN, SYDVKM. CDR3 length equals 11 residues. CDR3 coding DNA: TGTGCGAACATGGTGAACAATGAGCAGTTCTTC. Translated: CANMVNNEQFF.

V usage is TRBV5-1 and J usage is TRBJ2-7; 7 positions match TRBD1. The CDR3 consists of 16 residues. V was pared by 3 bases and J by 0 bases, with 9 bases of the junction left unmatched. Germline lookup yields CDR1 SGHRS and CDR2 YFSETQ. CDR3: CASSSTTGAPSYEQYF. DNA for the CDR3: TGCGCCAGCAGCTCTACCACAGGGGCCCCCTCCTACGAGCAGTACTTC.